Sequencing of this T cell receptor beta chain was carried out in a study of shared clonotypes between healthy human individuals. Every one of the donors was a Caucasian adult that lived in Nashville, Tennessee. Once extracted for a subset, genomic DNA was divided evenly among several immunoSEQ plates. Some clones are missing from TCRdb's copy, which holds only in-frame ones; the method was immunoSEQ multiplex PCR. The sample yields hundreds of thousands of clones, 75% to 85% seen once. This CDR3 contains 16 residues. V lost 0 bases and J lost 0, with 9 bases in between. Germline CDR1 reads SGHRS; CDR2 reads YFSETQ.

The chain has TRBV5-1 and TRBJ2-2; tentatively, D is TRBD1 or TRBD2 (6 bases each). The specimen was PBMCs. The TCR originated in a woman aged 40 to 50 in good health. Some clones in this sample may be carry-over from other donors' samples. Written as DNA, the CDR3 is TGCGCCAGCAGCTTGGAGGGGGGAGCGAACACCGGGGAGCTGTTTTTT. Residues: CASSLEGGANTGELFF.